The rows below give T cell receptor beta chains drawn from one sample of a study of CD8+ T cells in alopecia areata. The repertoire was sequenced with immunoSEQ multiplex PCR; TCRdb's copy has only in-frame clones and lacks some. The table shows 120,000 or so clones, with about 51% occurring only once. The sample consisted of NKG2D-low CD8+ T cells sorted from blood. All receptors derive from a human donor with alopecia areata. CDR3s include the opening cysteine and the closing phenylalanine or tryptophan. Fields, in order: D gene, V gene, J gene, clone size, CDR3 DNA, CDR3 protein. A D gene is named only where the DNA matches it firmly. For some rows the clone size is stated as once, few or many, or as a class when expanded; others skip it.

.	TRBV6-6	TRBJ2-7	few	TGTGCCAGCAGCGTCGTCAGGGGACCGACTCGGGTCGAGCAGTACTTC	CASSVVRGPTRVEQYF
.	TRBV28	TRBJ2-7	.	TGTGCCACCCTCGGCCGCGGGCCTCCAAACTACGAGCAGTACTTC	CATLGRGPPNYEQYF
.	TRBV27	TRBJ1-1	.	TGTGCCAGCAGAGGCCCTAGCGAAGCTTTCTTT	CASRGPSEAFF
.	TRBV11-2	TRBJ2-3	once	TGTGCCAGCAGCTTTTTCCTTACTAGCACAGATACGCAGTATTTT	CASSFFLTSTDTQYF
.	TRBV5-6	TRBJ2-7	once	TGTGCCAGCAGCCCGGGTATTGGGGAGCAGTACTTC	CASSPGIGEQYF
.	TRBV29-1	TRBJ2-2	few	TGCAGCGTTGGTGGCCCGCCGAACACCGGGGAGCTGTTTTTT	CSVGGPPNTGELFF
.	TRBV28	TRBJ2-7	few	TGTGCCAGCAGTTTATCGGCCTCCTACGAGCAGTACTTC	CASSLSASYEQYF
TRBD1	TRBV27	TRBJ2-4	.	TGTGCCAGCAGTTTGGACAGGGAGTCCAAAAACATTCAGTACTTC	CASSLDRESKNIQYF
.	TRBV6-5	TRBJ1-1	few	TGTGCCAGCAGTTACTTACAGGGCTCTGAAGCTTTCTTT	CASSYLQGSEAFF
TRBD1	TRBV29-1	TRBJ2-2	.	TGCAGCGTCCGACAGGGGGCCGGGGAGCTGTTTTTT	CSVRQGAGELFF
TRBD2	TRBV9	TRBJ2-1	.	TGTGCCAGCAGCGTAGCGGGAGGGCCTAACAATGAGCAGTTCTTC	CASSVAGGPNNEQFF
.	TRBV29-1	TRBJ2-7	.	TGCAGCGTTGAAGATGAGGGGTGGGAGCAGTACTTC	CSVEDEGWEQYF
TRBD1	TRBV5-1	TRBJ2-5	.	TGCGCCAGCAGCAGTGACAGGGCAAAACCAGAGACCCAGTACTTC	CASSSDRAKPETQYF
.	TRBV28	TRBJ2-1	few	TGTGCCAGCAGTTCGGGTCCCGAGCAGTTCTTC	CASSSGPEQFF
.	TRBV4-1	TRBJ2-2	few	TGCGCCAGCAGCCCAAGTAGCGGGGAGCTGTTTTTT	CASSPSSGELFF
.	TRBV30	TRBJ2-1	once	TGTGCCTGGAGTGTACGCAATGAGCAGTTCTTC	CAWSVRNEQFF
TRBD2	TRBV28	TRBJ2-1	few	TGTGCCAGCAGTGAGCGGGGGGGCGCCTACAATGAGCAGTTCTTC	CASSERGGAYNEQFF
.	TRBV5-1	TRBJ2-7	once	TGCGCCAGACATCCCGGCCCACCTATCGGCGAGCAGTACTTC	CARHPGPPIGEQYF
.	TRBV25-1	TRBJ2-5	.	TGTGCCACCGAAGCCCCGGGCCTCCTCGGGGAGACCCAGTACTTC	CATEAPGLLGETQYF
.	TRBV6-1	TRBJ2-7	.	TGTGCCAGCAGGACTGCCCTTGGATACGAGCAGTACTTC	CASRTALGYEQYF
.	TRBV20-1	TRBJ1-2	.	TGCAGTGCTAGAGAAAGTGATGGCTACACCTTC	CSARESDGYTF
.	TRBV29-1	TRBJ2-1	.	TGCAGCTGGAGGTGGGGTTACAATGAGCAGTTCTTC	CSWRWGYNEQFF
.	TRBV6-6	TRBJ1-3	.	TGTGCCAGCGTTGGAGACAGGACCAGCTCTGGAAACACCATATATTTT	CASVGDRTSSGNTIYF
.	TRBV27	TRBJ2-6	.	TGTGCCAGCAGCCGTTCTGGGGCCAACGTCCTGACTTTC	CASSRSGANVLTF
TRBD2	TRBV2	TRBJ2-7	.	TGTGCCAGCAGTGGAGGGCAAGGGGCTAGCGGGAGCGACGAGCAGTACTTC	CASSGGQGASGSDEQYF
.	TRBV4-1	TRBJ1-2	.	TGCGCCAGCAGCCCCAGAACGGGGGCCCTCTCTAACTATGGCTACACCTTC	CASSPRTGALSNYGYTF
.	TRBV29-1	TRBJ2-7	.	TGCAGCGTTGAGCGTCAGGAGAAATCCTACGAGCAGTACTTC	CSVERQEKSYEQYF
TRBD2	TRBV29-1	TRBJ2-7	few	TGCAGCGTGAACGGGGGGAGCTCCTACGAGCAGTACTTC	CSVNGGSSYEQYF
TRBD2	TRBV29-1	TRBJ2-5	.	TGCAGCGTGGGGCTTAGCGGGAGGGCCGGGGAGACCCAGTACTTC	CSVGLSGRAGETQYF
TRBD1	TRBV11-2	TRBJ2-1	.	TGTGCCAGCAGCCATTGGACAGGGGGGGACAATGAGCAGTTCTTC	CASSHWTGGDNEQFF
.	TRBV20-1	TRBJ2-1	.	TGCAGTGCTAGGACTCACAATGAGCAGTTCTTC	CSARTHNEQFF
.	TRBV14	TRBJ2-3	.	TGTGCCAGCAGCCAACAAGATGGGGCCTATACGCAGTATTTT	CASSQQDGAYTQYF
.	TRBV18	TRBJ2-1	few	TGTGCCAGCTCACTTGGGACCCCCACCTACAATGAGCAGTTCTTC	CASSLGTPTYNEQFF
.	TRBV29-1	TRBJ2-1	few	TGCAGCGTTGAACGGCAGGGTTGGTTCTTC	CSVERQGWFF
.	TRBV29-1	TRBJ2-3	.	TGCAGCGTTGTTTGGGGAGTGGGAACAGATACGCAGTATTTT	CSVVWGVGTDTQYF
.	TRBV5-1	TRBJ2-5	few	TGCGCCAGCAGCTTGGGACGGAACCAAGAGACCCAGTACTTC	CASSLGRNQETQYF
.	TRBV25-1	TRBJ2-7	few	TGTGCCAACTCTACCGGGAGAATCCAGTACTTC	CANSTGRIQYF
.	TRBV28	TRBJ1-1	few	TGTGCCAGCAGCGGGAGCACTGAAGCTTTCTTT	CASSGSTEAFF
.	TRBV30	TRBJ2-7	.	TGTGCCTGGAGTGTACTATCCCGGGGCTACGAGCAGTACTTC	CAWSVLSRGYEQYF
.	TRBV30	TRBJ2-7	few	TGTGCCTGGAGTGGGGAGCGTAGCTCCTACGAGCAGTACTTC	CAWSGERSSYEQYF
.	TRBV29-1	TRBJ1-2	.	TGCAGCGCCCCGGGGGGGGGCAGGGACGGCTACACCTTC	CSAPGGGRDGYTF
.	TRBV30	TRBJ2-1	few	TGTGCCTGGACTGGCGGGAAGTACAATGAGCAGTTCTTC	CAWTGGKYNEQFF
TRBD1	TRBV27	TRBJ1-5	.	TGTGCCAGCAGGACAGGGAGCAATCAGCCCCAGCATTTT	CASRTGSNQPQHF